The clone carrying this T cell receptor (beta chain) was counted ten times or more. The data were obtained in a study of T-cell memory formation after mild COVID-19. TCRdb passed the 5' RACE reads through MiXCR, listing each CDR3 protein once. The sample comprises approximately 300,000 distinct CDR3 sequences, around 15% of which are singletons, and 22% rests with the top ten. The CDR3 sequence is 13 residues long. Trimming stripped 4 bases from V and 2 bases from J, with 7 bases between. From germline, CDR1 is LNHDA and CDR2 SQIVND (reference sequence). The V call is TRBV19, the J call TRBJ2-3, with D uncertain. This receptor was identified in a young man who had mild COVID-19 (a few samples of this study predate the infection). Cell type and time point are not known. The specimen sequenced was PBMCs or a T cell subset sorted from them (not recorded which). The CDR3 sequence is CASSTSLTDTQYF. The CDR3 region has the DNA TGTGCCAGTAGTACCAGCCTCACAGATACGCAGTATTTT. The full variable domain, in which reference TRBV19 and TRBJ2-3 provide the parts outside the CDR3, is DGGITQSPKYLFRKEGQNVTLSCEQNLNHDAMYWYRQDPGQGLRLIYYSQIVNDFQKGDIAEGYSVSREKKESFPLTVTSAQKNPTAFYLCASSTSLTDTQYFGPGTRLTVL.